This T cell receptor beta chain was sequenced in a study of blood T cell repertoires in COVID-19. About the study: Specimens from acute and convalescent COVID-19 originated in the United States, Italy and Spain.

This clone was counted between two and nine times. Germline loops: CDR1 MNHEY, CDR2 SVGAGI. There are 16 residues in the CDR3. V gave up 2 bases and J gave up 5 bases; unmatched junction bases: 11. Some clones are missing from TCRdb's copy, which holds only in-frame ones; the method was immunoSEQ multiplex PCR. The profile covers 60,000 to 70,000 clones, with around 85% appearing a single time and over 1.3% taken by the ten largest. The chain recombines TRBV6-5 with TRBJ2-5, with TRBD1 matching over 7 bases. Input material: peripheral blood. This sequence originates from a woman aged 55-70 years with acute or convalescent COVID-19. CDR3 nucleotide sequence: TGTGCCAGCAGTTACACAGGGGTGTTGGGCTATGAGACCCAGTACTTC. Protein product: CASSYTGVLGYETQYF.